This paragraph reports one T cell receptor (beta chain). Its cognate antigen is unknown. Via MiXCR, TCRdb re-called the RT-PCR reads, giving one row per CDR3 protein. The sample holds 600,000 to 700,000 distinct CDR3 sequences, around 13% seen once. Trimming removed 5 bases at V and 8 bases at J, with 12 bases between. The CDR3 is made up of 12 amino acids. Per germline, CDR1 SEHNR and CDR2 FQNEAQ (reference sequence). The data originate from a study of response to subunit inactivated influenza vaccine. Study conclusions and caveats: Only a handful of new T cells, the authors suggested, are recruited with each seasonal influenza vaccination.

The chain couples TRBV7-9 to TRBJ1-1; D unclear. This clonotype originated in a middle-aged man who received an inactivated influenza vaccine. The material was PBMCs from blood, obtained 14 days before vaccination. CDR3 sequence reads: CASSRPKGEAFF. The CDR3 DNA reads TGTGCCAGCAGCAGACCCAAAGGAGAAGCTTTCTTT.